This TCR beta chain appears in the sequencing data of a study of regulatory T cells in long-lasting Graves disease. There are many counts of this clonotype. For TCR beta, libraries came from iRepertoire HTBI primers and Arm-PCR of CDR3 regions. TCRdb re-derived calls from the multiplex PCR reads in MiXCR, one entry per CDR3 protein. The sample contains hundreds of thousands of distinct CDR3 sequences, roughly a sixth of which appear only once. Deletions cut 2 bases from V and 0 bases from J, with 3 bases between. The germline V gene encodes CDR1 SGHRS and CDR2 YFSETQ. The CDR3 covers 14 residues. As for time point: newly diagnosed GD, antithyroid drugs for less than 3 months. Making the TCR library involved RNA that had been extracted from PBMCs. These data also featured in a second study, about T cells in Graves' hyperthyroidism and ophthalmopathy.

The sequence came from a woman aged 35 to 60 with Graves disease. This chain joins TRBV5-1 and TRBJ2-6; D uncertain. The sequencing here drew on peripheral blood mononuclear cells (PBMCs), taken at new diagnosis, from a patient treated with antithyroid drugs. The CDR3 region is CASSFGSGANVLTF. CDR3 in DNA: TGCGCCAGCAGCTTTGGCTCTGGGGCCAACGTCCTGACTTTC.